The 14 T cell receptor beta chains below were found in one sample sequenced in a study of CD8 T cells in Susac syndrome. A quantity of roughly 0.5 to 1 ug RNA underwent reverse transcription using random hexamers. In TCRdb, the immunoSEQ multiplex PCR reads were re-called with MiXCR into one record per CDR3 protein. This sample carries over 140,000 distinct CDR3 sequences, roughly 94% of them seen once, and the ten largest clones take roughly 0.14%. Sequencing was carried out using CD4+ T cells from PBMCs. Receptor source: a human donor with Susac syndrome.

This chain uses TRBV29-1 with TRBJ2-2; D unclear. Germline V gene data show CDR1 as SQVTM and CDR2 as ANQGSEA. This CDR3 has 14 residues. The V and J ends lost 2 bases and 5 bases respectively, with 12 bases between them. CDR3 nucleotide sequence: TGCAGCGTTGAATTGGCAGGCTTAACCGGGGAGCTGTTTTTT. Amino acids: CSVELAGLTGELFF.

This sequence joins TRBV29-1 and TRBJ1-2; D gene unclear. The CDR3 length is 13 residues. Germline V gene data show CDR1 as SQVTM and CDR2 as ANQGSEA. Between the trimmed V and J ends, which lost 4 bases and 3 bases, there was a span of 12 bases. The CDR3 here is CSVVLWQDYGYTF. In nucleotides, the CDR3 is TGCAGCGTTGTCTTGTGGCAAGACTATGGCTACACCTTC.

The chain carries TRBV20-1 and TRBJ2-2; no clear D gene. V lost 3 bases, J lost 4 bases, and 9 bases lay in between. The CDR3 extends over 13 amino acids. Germline V gene lookup returns CDR1 DFQATT and CDR2 SNEGSKA (reference sequence). CDR3 protein: CSASPLGTGELFF. The CDR3 nucleotides read TGCAGTGCTAGCCCGCTTGGCACCGGGGAGCTGTTTTTT.

The gene calls are TRBV4-1 and TRBJ1-6; a possible D gene is TRBD1 (6 bases). This CDR3 has 16 residues. Germline V gives CDR1 MGHRA, CDR2 YSYEKL. V was pared by 5 bases and J by 8 bases, with 19 bases between. CDR3 in DNA: TGCGCCAGCAGCGTGATGCGGGGGCTTAGGCATTCACCCCTCCACTTT. Its translation: CASSVMRGLRHSPLHF.

The chain is built from TRBV4-1 and TRBJ2-5; D gene unclear. V lost 2 bases and J 1 base, leaving 5 bases between the germline ends. Germline CDR1 is MGHRA and CDR2 is YSYEKL. CDR3 length: 13 residues. CDR3 loop: CASSQTTQETQYF. Written as DNA, the CDR3 is TGCGCCAGCAGCCAAACCACCCAAGAGACCCAGTACTTC.

The chain links TRBV7-9 to TRBJ2-7; TRBD1 matches 8 bases. Germline V gene data show CDR1 as SEHNR and CDR2 as FQNEAQ (reference sequence). The CDR3 runs to 16 residues. V trimming: 2 bases; J trimming: 0 bases; junction bases outside the gene matches: 6. CDR3 loop: CASSLWPGTGSYEQYF. The CDR3 DNA reads TGTGCCAGCAGCTTATGGCCGGGGACAGGCTCCTACGAGCAGTACTTC.

This clonotype was recorded only once. The J gene is TRBJ1-1, the V gene TRBV20-1; D is perhaps TRBD1 (5 bases). Trimming pared 3 bases from V and 4 bases from J, leaving 15 bases between. Germline assignment: CDR1 DFQATT and CDR2 SNEGSKA (reference sequence). The CDR3 has 14 amino acids. The CDR3 spells CSASHRDRSTEAFF. The CDR3 region has the DNA TGCAGTGCTAGCCACCGGGACCGAAGCACTGAAGCTTTCTTT.

The chain joins TRBV4-1 to TRBJ2-7; 13 positions match TRBD2. V lost 5 bases, J lost 4 bases, and 5 bases stayed unmatched. CDR1 MGHRA and CDR2 YSYEKL come from the germline V gene. CDR3 length equals 15 residues. DNA of the CDR3: TGCGCCAGCAGCGGACTAGCGGGAGCTCAGTACGAGCAGTACTTC. Protein: CASSGLAGAQYEQYF.

V and J are TRBV28 and TRBJ2-5, with 9 bases lining up with TRBD2. J lost 5 bases, V lost 5 bases, and 9 bases had no gene match. CDR3 length equals 15 residues. Per the germline V gene, CDR1 is MDHEN and CDR2 is SYDVKM. The CDR3 DNA sequence: TGTGCCAGCAGTCAGGGGCGCGGGGGGGCGGAGACCCAGTACTTC. Its protein is CASSQGRGGAETQYF.

The genes are TRBV10-2 and TRBJ1-1; TRBD1 might be the D (6 bases). Trimming pared 7 bases from V and 9 bases from J, leaving 12 bases between. The CDR3 loop spans 11 amino acids. The germline V gene has CDR1 WSHSY and CDR2 SAAADI. The CDR3, as DNA: TGCGCCAGCATCGTGGGGGGGCAAGCTTTCTTT. It specifies CASIVGGQAFF.

The V and J genes are TRBV20-1 and TRBJ1-1; TRBD1 agrees at 9 bases. Per the germline V gene, CDR1 is DFQATT and CDR2 is SNEGSKA (reference sequence). J lost 6 bases, V lost 6 bases, and 11 bases had no gene match. The CDR3 is 14 residues long. The CDR3 nucleotides are TGCAGTGCCGAGGGGATACAGGGGGCCTCTGAAGCTTTCTTT. This translates into CSAEGIQGASEAFF.

V gene TRBV12-3 or TRBV12-4 combines with J gene TRBJ1-1, with D perhaps matching TRBD1 (5 bases). This CDR3 contains 14 residues. V was clipped by 5 bases and J by 5 bases, with 15 bases between them. CDR3 in amino acids: CASSRPPGWTEAFF. The CDR3 DNA sequence: TGTGCCAGCAGTCGGCCCCCAGGGTGGACTGAAGCTTTCTTT.

This rearrangement joins TRBV9 to TRBJ1-3; the D is unclear. V was pared by 0 bases and J by 0 bases, with 4 bases between. The CDR3 consists of 14 residues. Per germline, CDR1 SGDLS and CDR2 YYNGEE. CDR3 protein: CASSVEDSGNTIYF. The CDR3 DNA reads as TGTGCCAGCAGCGTAGAAGACTCTGGAAACACCATATATTTT.

This chain links TRBV15 with TRBJ2-1; D is uncertain. V was clipped by 0 bases and J by 6 bases, with 12 bases between them. This CDR3 spans 15 amino acids. The V gene's germline CDR1 is LNHNV and CDR2 YYDKDF (reference sequence). DNA of the CDR3: TGTGCCACCAGCAGAGATTTTGGGGTCTCCAATGAGCAGTTCTTC. It yields the protein CATSRDFGVSNEQFF.